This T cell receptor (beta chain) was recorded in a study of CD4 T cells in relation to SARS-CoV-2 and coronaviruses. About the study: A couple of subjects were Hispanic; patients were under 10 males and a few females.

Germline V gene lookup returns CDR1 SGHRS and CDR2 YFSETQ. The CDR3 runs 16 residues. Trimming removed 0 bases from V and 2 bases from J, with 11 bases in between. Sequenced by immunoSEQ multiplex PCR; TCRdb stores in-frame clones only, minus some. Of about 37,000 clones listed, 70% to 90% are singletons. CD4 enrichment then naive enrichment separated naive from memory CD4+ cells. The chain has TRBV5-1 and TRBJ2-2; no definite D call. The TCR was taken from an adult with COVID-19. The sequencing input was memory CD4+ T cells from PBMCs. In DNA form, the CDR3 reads TGCGCCAGCAGCTTGGATCCCCGCCGCAACACCGGGGAGCTGTTTTTT. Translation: CASSLDPRRNTGELFF.